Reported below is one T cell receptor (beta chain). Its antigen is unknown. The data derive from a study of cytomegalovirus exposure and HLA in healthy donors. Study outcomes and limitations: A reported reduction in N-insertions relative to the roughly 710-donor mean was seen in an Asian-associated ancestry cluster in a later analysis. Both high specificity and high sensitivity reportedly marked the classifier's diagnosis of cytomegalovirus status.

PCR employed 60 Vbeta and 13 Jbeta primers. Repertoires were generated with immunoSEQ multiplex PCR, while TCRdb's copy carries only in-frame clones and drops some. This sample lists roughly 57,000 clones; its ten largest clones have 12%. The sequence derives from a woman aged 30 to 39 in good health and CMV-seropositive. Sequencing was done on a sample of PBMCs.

This CDR3 reads CASSRQGGYGYTF. CDR3 nucleotides: TGTGCCAGCAGCCGACAGGGAGGCTATGGCTACACCTTC. The chain employs TRBV7-9 and TRBJ1-2, with 7 nucleotides matching TRBD1. The CDR3 loop spans 13 amino acids. Germline values: CDR1 SEHNR, CDR2 FQNEAQ (reference sequence). After removal of 5 bases from V and 4 bases from J, the junction contained 4 bases not matched to a gene.